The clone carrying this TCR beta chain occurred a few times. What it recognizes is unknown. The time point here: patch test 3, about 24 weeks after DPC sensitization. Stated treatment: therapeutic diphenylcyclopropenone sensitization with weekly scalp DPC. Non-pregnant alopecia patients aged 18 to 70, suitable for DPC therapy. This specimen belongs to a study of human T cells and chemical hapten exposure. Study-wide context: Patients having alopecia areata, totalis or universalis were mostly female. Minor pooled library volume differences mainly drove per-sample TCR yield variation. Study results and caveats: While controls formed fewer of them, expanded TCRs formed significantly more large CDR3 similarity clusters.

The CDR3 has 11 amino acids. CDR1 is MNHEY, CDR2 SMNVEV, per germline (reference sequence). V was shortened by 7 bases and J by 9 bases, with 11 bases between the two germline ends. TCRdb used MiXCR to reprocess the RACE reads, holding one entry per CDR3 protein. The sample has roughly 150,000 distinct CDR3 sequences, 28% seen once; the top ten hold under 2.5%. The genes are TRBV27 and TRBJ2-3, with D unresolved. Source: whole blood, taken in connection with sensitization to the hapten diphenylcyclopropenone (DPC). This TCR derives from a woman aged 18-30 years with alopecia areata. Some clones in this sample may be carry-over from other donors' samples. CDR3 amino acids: CASIRESTQYF. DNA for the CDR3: TGTGCCAGCATAAGAGAATCGACGCAGTATTTT.